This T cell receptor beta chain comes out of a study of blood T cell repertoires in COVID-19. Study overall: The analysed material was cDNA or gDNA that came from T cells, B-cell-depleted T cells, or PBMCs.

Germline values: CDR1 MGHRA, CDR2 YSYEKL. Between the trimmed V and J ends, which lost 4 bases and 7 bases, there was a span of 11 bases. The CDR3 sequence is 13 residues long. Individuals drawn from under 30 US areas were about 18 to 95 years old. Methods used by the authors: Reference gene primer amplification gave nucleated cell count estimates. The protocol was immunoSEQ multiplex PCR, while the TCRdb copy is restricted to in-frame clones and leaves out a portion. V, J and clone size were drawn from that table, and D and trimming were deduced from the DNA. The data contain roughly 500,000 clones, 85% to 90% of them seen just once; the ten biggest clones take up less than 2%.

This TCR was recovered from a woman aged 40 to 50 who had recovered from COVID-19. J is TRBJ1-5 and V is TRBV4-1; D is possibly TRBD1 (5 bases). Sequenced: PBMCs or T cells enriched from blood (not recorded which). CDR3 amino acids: CASSPREGQPQHF. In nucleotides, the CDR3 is TGCGCCAGCAGCCCGAGGGAGGGGCAGCCCCAGCATTTT.